The present T cell receptor (beta chain) was sequenced within a study of T cell responses to AZD1222 COVID-19 vaccine. The study, taken as a whole, reports: Spike regions recognized by vaccine-associated CD4 TCRs spanned the protein, led by 160-218 and 743-854.

The repertoire was sequenced with immunoSEQ multiplex PCR; TCRdb's copy has only in-frame clones and lacks some. The table includes more than 150,000 clones, about 88% detected once. This clone is a singleton in its sample. Antigen specificity is unknown. Looked up from germline, CDR1 is SGDLS and CDR2 is YYNGEE. The CDR3 spans 16 residues. V was shortened by 0 bases and J by 0 bases, with 10 bases between the two germline ends. Sequencing was performed on peripheral blood, taken after recovery from COVID-19. The rearrangement links TRBV9 to TRBJ1-3, with D maybe TRBD1 (5 bases). The clonotype was recovered from an adult who had recovered from COVID-19. The CDR3 DNA reads as TGTGCCAGCAGCGTAGGACAGCGGAGCTCTGGAAACACCATATATTTT. Translating gives CASSVGQRSSGNTIYF.